The 11 T cell receptor beta chains presented below share a single source sample, sequenced in a study of PD-1 blockade in classical Hodgkin lymphoma. Assay: immunoSEQ multiplex PCR; the TCRdb copy retains only in-frame clones and omits some. The sample includes roughly 60,000 clones, roughly 89% of them seen just once. Documented time point: cycle 4 day 1 (C4D1), after more than 5 weeks of nivolumab. Relapse was seen in all patients after autologous stem cell transplantation, and brentuximab vedotin exposure was variable. Material: peripheral blood mononuclear cells (PBMCs), obtained before the fourth cycle of nivolumab. These receptors were taken from a human donor with classical Hodgkin lymphoma.

This clone was counted a single time. The chain carries TRBV21-1 and TRBJ2-7; the D call in the table, TRBD1, was not verified against the DNA. TRBV21-1 is classified as a pseudogene. CDR3 length: 15 residues. CDR3: CASTLDRRSSYEQYF. The CDR3 coding sequence is TGTGCCAGCACCCTTGACAGAAGGAGCTCCTACGAGCAGTACTTC.

The rearrangement links TRBV5-1 to TRBJ2-5; D is unclear. Germline V gene lookup returns CDR1 SGHRS and CDR2 YFSETQ. The V end was cut by 3 bases, the J end by 1 base, with 10 bases between. CDR3 length: 14 amino acids. CDR3 sequence reads: CASSSGPIQETQYF. CDR3 DNA sequence: TGCGCCAGCAGCTCCGGACCCATCCAAGAGACCCAGTACTTC.

The rearrangement uses TRBV29-1 and TRBJ1-2; 7 bases map to TRBD1. The CDR3 spans 11 residues. Germline CDR1 reads SQVTM; CDR2 reads ANQGSEA. For the CDR3, the DNA is TGCAGTACCAGGGGGGACGATGGCTACACCTTC. It is translated as CSTRGDDGYTF.

J is TRBJ2-6 and V is TRBV20-1; D not certain. Germline V gives CDR1 DFQATT, CDR2 SNEGSKA (reference sequence). The length of the CDR3 is 11 residues. The CDR3 sequence: CTPTGANVLTF. The CDR3 DNA reads as TGCACTCCAACTGGGGCCAACGTCCTGACTTTC.

The rearrangement joins TRBV29-1 to TRBJ1-2; no reliable D call. The V and J ends lost 6 bases and 3 bases respectively, with 23 bases between them. The germline V gene encodes CDR1 SQVTM and CDR2 ANQGSEA. This CDR3 is built from 16 residues. The CDR3 loop reads CSVQAGVPRSHYGYTF. As DNA, the CDR3 is TGCAGCGTCCAGGCCGGGGTACCACGCTCACACTATGGCTACACCTTC.

A note on this clone: A junction end diverges from the germline sequence, so it may reflect a read error. CDR3 sequence (DNA): TGTGCCAGCAGTGACGGTTCAAGGAGCTTC. Protein sequence: CASSDGSRSF. The chain uses TRBV2 and TRBJ2-7; no definite D call. The germline CDR1 and CDR2 sequences are SNHLY and FYNNEI. CDR3 size: 10 residues.

The chain links TRBV29-1 to TRBJ1-2, with D unresolved. CDR1 SQVTM and CDR2 ANQGSEA come from the germline V gene. This CDR3 is 12 amino acids long. CDR3 DNA: TGCACCATCACGCGGGAGAACTATGGCTACACCTTC. Translating it yields CTITRENYGYTF.

The chain employs TRBV27 and TRBJ2-7, with 7 bases lining up with TRBD1. The CDR3 totals 16 residues. V was clipped by 2 bases and J by 2 bases; unmatched bases: 9. The germline CDR1 and CDR2 sequences are MNHEY and SMNVEV (reference sequence). The CDR3 region is CASSLIGGLKAYEQYF. The CDR3 DNA sequence: TGTGCCAGCAGTTTAATAGGGGGCCTTAAGGCCTACGAGCAGTACTTC.

Concerning this clone itself: The same CDR3 arises from other DNA sequences in this sample as well. The rearrangement joins TRBV5-8 to TRBJ1-1; tentative D call: TRBD1 (5 bases). The CDR3 loop spans 11 amino acids. V gave up 1 base and J gave up 11 bases, with 9 bases separating them. Germline CDR1 and CDR2: SGHTS and YDEGEE. Here the CDR3 reads CASSLYGGAFF. The CDR3 DNA sequence: TGTGCCAGCAGCTTGTACGGGGGGGCTTTCTTT.

The chain joins TRBV19 to TRBJ2-5; D is tentatively TRBD1 or TRBD2 (5 bases each). This CDR3 spans 16 amino acids. Germline loops: CDR1 LNHDA, CDR2 SQIVND (reference sequence). Trimming cost V 3 bases and J 4 bases, with 18 bases left between them. The CDR3 spells CASSITGGKVVETQYF. The CDR3 region has the DNA TGTGCCAGTAGTATTACAGGAGGAAAGGTCGTAGAGACCCAGTACTTC.

This clone was seen more than once but under ten times. The rearrangement joins TRBV14 to TRBJ1-1; D possibly corresponds to TRBD1 (5 bases). The germline V gene encodes CDR1 SGHDN and CDR2 FVKESK. The ends were cut back, 4 bases at V and 8 bases at J, with 14 bases in the middle. The length of the CDR3 is 13 residues. In DNA, the CDR3 is TGTGCCAGCAGCCCAACCTCAGGGAGGGAAGCTTTCTTT. The encoded protein is CASSPTSGREAFF.